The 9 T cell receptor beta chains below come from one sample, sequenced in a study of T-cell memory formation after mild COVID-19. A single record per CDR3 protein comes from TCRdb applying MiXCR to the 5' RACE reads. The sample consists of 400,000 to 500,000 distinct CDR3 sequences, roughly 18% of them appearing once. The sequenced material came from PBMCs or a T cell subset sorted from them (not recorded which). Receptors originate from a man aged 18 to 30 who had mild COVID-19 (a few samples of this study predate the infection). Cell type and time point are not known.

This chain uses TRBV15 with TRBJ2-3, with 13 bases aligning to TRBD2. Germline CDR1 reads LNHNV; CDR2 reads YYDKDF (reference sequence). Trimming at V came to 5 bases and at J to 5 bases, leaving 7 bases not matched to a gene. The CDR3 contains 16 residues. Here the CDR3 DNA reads TGTGCCACCAGCTCCCGGACTAGCGGGGGTAGAGATACGCAGTATTTT. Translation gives CATSSRTSGGRDTQYF.

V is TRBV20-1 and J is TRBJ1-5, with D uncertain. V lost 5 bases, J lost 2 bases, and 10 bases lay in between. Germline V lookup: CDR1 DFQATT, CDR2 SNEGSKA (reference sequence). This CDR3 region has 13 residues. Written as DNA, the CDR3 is TGCAGTGCTTATATATTGGGCAATCAGCCCCAGCATTTT. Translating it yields CSAYILGNQPQHF.

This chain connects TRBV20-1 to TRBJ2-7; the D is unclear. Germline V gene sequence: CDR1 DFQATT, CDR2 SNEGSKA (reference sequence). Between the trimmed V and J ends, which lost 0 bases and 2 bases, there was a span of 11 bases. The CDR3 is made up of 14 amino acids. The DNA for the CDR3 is TGCAGTGCTAGAGATGTACGGAGTACCTACGAGCAGTACTTC. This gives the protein CSARDVRSTYEQYF.

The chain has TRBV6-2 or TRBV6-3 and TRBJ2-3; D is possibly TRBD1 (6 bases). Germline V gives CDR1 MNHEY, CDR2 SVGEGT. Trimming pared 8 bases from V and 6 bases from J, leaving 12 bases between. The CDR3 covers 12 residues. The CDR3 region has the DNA TGTGCCAGCGGGATCAGGGGCGATACGCAGTATTTT. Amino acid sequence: CASGIRGDTQYF.

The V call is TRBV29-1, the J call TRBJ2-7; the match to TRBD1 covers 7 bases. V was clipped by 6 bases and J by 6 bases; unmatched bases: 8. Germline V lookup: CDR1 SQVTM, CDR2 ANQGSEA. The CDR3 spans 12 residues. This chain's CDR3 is CSVVRQGTEQYF. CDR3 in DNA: TGCAGCGTCGTCAGACAGGGTACCGAGCAGTACTTC.

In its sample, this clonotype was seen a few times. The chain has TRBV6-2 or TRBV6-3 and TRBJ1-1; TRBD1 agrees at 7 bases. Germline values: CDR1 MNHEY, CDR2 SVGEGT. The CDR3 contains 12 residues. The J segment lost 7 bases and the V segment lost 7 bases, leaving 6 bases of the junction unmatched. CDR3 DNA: TGTGCCAGCACCCACGCAGGGGGTGAAGCTTTCTTT. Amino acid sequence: CASTHAGGEAFF.

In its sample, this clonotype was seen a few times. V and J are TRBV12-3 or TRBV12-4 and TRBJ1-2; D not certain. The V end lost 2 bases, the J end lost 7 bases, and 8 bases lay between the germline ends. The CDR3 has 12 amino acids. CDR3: CASSLRHSGYTF. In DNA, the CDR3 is TGTGCCAGCAGTTTACGGCATTCTGGCTACACCTTC.

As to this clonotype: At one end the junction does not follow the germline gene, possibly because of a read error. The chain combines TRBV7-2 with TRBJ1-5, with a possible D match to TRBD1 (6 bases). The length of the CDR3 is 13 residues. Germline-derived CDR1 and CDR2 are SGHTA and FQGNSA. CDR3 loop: CASSLSGVQTQHF. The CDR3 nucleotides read TGTGCCAGCAGCTTATCAGGGGTTCAGACCCAGCATTTT.

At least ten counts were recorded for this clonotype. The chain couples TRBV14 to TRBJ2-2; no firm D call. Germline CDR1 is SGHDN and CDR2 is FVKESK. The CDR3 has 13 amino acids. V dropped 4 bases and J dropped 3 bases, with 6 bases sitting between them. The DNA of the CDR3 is TGTGCCAGCAGCCCCCAGGACACCGGGGAGCTGTTTTTT. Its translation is CASSPQDTGELFF.